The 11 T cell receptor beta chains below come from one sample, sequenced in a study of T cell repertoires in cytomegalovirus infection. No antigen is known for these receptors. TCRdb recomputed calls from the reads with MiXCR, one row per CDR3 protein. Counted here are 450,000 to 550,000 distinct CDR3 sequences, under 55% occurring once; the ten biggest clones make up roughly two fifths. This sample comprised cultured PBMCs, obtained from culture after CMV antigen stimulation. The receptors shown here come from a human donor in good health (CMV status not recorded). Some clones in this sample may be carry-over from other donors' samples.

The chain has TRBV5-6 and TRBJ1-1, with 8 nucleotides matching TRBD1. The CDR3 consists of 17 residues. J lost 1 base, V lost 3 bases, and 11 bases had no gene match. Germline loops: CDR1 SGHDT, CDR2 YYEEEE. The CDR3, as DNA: TGTGCCAGCAGCTCCAGACAGGGGAGCTTGTGGAACACTGAAGCTTTCTTT. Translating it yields CASSSRQGSLWNTEAFF.

The CDR3, as DNA: TGCAGCGCTTCGGCGACAAGGAGGGCAAATGAGCAGTTCTTC. Its translation is CSASATRRANEQFF. This chain links TRBV29-1 with TRBJ2-1, with a weak D call TRBD2 (6 bases). Germline V gene lookup returns CDR1 SQVTM and CDR2 ANQGSEA. V lost 7 bases, J lost 7 bases, and 20 bases lay in between. The CDR3 totals 14 residues.

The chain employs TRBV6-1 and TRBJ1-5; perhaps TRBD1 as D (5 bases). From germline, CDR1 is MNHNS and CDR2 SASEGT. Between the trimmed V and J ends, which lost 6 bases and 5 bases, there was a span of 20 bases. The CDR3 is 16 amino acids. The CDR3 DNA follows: TGTGCCAGCAGAGGGACCATAGGGCCTTCGGATCAGCCCCAGCATTTT. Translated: CASRGTIGPSDQPQHF.

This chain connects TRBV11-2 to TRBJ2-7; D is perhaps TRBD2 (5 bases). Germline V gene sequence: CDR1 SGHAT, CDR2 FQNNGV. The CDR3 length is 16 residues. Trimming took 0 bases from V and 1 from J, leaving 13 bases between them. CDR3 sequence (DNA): TGTGCCAGCAGCTTAGATCGAAACTGGACTTCCTACGAGCAGTACTTC. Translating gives CASSLDRNWTSYEQYF.

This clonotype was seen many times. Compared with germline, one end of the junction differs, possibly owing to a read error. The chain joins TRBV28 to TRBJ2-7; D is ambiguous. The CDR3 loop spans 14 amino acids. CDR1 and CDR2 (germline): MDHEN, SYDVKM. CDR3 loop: CASSLLSGSPPSIF. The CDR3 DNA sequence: TGTGCCAGCAGTTTACTTTCGGGCAGTCCCCCTTCTATCTTC. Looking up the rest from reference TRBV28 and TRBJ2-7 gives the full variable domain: DVKVTQSSRYLVKRTGEKVFLECVQDMDHENMFWYRQDPGLGLRLIYFSYDVKMKEKGDIPEGYSVSREKKERFSLILESASTNQTSMYLCASSLLSGSPPSIFGPGTRLTVT.

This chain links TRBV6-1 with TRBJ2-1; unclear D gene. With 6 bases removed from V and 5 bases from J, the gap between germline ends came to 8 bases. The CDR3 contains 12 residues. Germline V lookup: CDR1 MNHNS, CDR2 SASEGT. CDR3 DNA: TGTGCCAGCAGGGCCTGGAACAATGAGCAGTTCTTC. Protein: CASRAWNNEQFF.

The CDR3 spells CASSPPTEEQYF. In nucleotides, the CDR3 is TGTGCCAGCAGTCCCCCGACAGAAGAGCAGTACTTC. V usage is TRBV27 and J usage is TRBJ2-7; a possible D gene is TRBD1 (5 bases). Trimming left V 5 bases short and J 7 bases short, with 12 bases between. This CDR3 comprises 12 residues. Germline V gene sequence: CDR1 MNHEY, CDR2 SMNVEV (reference sequence).

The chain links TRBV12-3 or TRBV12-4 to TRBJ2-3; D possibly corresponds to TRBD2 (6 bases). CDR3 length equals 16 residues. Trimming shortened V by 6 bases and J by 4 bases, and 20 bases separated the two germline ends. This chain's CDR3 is CASSPGLAKMADTQYF. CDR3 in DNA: TGTGCCAGCAGCCCAGGGCTAGCGAAAATGGCAGATACGCAGTATTTT.

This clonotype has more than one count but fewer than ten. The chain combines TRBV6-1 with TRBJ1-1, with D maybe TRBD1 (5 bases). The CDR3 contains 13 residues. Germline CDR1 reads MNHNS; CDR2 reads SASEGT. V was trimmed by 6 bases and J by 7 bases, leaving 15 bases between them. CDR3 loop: CASRDTALSEAFF. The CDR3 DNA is TGTGCCAGCAGGGACACTGCTCTGAGTGAAGCTTTCTTT.

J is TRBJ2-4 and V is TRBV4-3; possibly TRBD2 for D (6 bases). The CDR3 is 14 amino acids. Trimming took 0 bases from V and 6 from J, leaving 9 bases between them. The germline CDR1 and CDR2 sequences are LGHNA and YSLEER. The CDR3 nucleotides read TGCGCCAGCAGCCAAGAACGGGACTCAAACATTCAGTACTTC. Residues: CASSQERDSNIQYF.

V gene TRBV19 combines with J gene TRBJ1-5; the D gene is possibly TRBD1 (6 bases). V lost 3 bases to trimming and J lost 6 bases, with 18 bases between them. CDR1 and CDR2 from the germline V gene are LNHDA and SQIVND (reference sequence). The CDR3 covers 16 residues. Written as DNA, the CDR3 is TGTGCCAGTAGTATTCGTTCCGGGGGCCTCGGTCAGCCCCAGCATTTT. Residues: CASSIRSGGLGQPQHF.